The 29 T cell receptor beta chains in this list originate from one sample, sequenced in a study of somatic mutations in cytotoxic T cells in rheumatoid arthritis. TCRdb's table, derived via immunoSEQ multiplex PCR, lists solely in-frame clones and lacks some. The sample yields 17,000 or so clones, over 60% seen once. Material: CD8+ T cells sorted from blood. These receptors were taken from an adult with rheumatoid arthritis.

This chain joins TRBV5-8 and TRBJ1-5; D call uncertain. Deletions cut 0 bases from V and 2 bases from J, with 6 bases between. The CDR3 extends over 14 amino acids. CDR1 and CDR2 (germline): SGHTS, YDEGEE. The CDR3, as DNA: TGTGCCAGCAGCTTGGGTGCGGGCAATCAGCCCCAGCATTTT. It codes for CASSLGAGNQPQHF. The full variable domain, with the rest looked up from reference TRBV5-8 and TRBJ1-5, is EAGVTQSPTHLIKTRGQQATLRCSPISGHTSVYWYQQALGLGLQFLLWYDEGEERNRGNFPPRFSGRQFPNYSSELNVNALELEDSALYLCASSLGAGNQPQHFGDGTRLSIL.

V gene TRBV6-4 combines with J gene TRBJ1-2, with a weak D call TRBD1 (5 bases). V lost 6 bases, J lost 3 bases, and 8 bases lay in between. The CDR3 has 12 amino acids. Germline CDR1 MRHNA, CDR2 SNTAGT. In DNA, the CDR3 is TGTGCCAGCAGAGGGACGGACTATGGCTACACCTTC. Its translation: CASRGTDYGYTF.

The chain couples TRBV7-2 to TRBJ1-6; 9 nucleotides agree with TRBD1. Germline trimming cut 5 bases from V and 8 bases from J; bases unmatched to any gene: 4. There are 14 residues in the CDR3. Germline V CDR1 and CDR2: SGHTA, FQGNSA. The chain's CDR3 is CASSPTGGHSPLHF. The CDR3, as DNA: TGTGCCAGCAGCCCGACAGGGGGTCATTCACCCCTCCACTTT.

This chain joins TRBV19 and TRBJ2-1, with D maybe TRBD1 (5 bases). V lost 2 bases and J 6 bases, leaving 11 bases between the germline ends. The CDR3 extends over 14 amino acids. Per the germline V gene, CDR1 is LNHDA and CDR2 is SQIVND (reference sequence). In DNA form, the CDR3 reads TGTGCCAGTAGTATAACACCAGGGCGCAATGAGCAGTTCTTC. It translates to CASSITPGRNEQFF.

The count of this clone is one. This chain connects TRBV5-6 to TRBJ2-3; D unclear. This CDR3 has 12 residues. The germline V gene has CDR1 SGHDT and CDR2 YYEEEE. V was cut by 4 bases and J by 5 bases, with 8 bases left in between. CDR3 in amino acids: CASSRFGDTQYF. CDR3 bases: TGTGCCAGCAGCCGCTTCGGAGATACGCAGTATTTT.

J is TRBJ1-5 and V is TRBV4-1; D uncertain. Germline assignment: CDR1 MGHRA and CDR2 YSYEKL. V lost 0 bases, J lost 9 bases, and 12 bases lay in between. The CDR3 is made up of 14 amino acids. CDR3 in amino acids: CASSQDTTLGPQHF. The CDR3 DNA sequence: TGCGCCAGCAGCCAAGATACTACTCTGGGGCCCCAGCATTTT.

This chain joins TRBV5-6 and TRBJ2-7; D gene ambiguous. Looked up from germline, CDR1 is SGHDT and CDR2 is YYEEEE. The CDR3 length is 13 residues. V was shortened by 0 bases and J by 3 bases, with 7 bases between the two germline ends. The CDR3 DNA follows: TGTGCCAGCAGCTTGGCGGCTGGCTACGAGCAGTACTTC. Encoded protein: CASSLAAGYEQYF.

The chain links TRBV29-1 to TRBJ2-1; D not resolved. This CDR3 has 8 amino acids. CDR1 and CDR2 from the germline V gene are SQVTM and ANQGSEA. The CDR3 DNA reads TGCTCTTTTAGTGAGCAGTTCTTC. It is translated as CSFSEQFF.

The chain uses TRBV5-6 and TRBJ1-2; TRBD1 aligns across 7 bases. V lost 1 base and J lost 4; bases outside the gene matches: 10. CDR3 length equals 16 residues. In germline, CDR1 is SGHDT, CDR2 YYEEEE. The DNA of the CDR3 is TGTGCCAGCAGCTTGTCCCCGACAGGGAGAATCTATGGCTACACCTTC. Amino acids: CASSLSPTGRIYGYTF.

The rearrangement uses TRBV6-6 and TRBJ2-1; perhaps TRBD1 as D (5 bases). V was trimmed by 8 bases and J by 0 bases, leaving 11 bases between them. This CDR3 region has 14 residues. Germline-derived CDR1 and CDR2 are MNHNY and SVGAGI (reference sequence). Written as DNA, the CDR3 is TGTGCCAGCGTCGACAGCAGCTCCTACAATGAGCAGTTCTTC. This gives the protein CASVDSSSYNEQFF.

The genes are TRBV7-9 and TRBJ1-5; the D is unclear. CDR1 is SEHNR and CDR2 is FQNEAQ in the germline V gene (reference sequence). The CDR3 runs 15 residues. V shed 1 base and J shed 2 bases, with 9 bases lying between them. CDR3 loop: CASSLGQDGNQPQHF. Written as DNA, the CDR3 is TGTGCCAGCAGCTTAGGGCAAGATGGCAATCAGCCCCAGCATTTT.

Here the CDR3 reads CSVEGQWETQYF. In DNA form, the CDR3 reads TGCAGCGTTGAAGGGCAATGGGAGACCCAGTACTTC. The chain recombines TRBV29-1 with TRBJ2-5; D is unclear. V was pared by 1 base and J by 5 bases, with 8 bases between. In germline, CDR1 is SQVTM, CDR2 ANQGSEA. The CDR3 is 12 residues long.

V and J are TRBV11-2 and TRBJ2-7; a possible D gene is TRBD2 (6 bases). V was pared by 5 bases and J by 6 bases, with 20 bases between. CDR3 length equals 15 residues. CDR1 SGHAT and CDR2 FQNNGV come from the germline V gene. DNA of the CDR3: TGTGCCAGCAGCCCCGTGGGGTCGGGAGAACCCGAGCAGTACTTC. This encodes CASSPVGSGEPEQYF.

CDR3 coding DNA: TGTGCCAGCAGCCCTCCCCGCAGGGACCAAGAGACCCAGTACTTC. Protein product: CASSPPRRDQETQYF. The rearrangement links TRBV7-9 to TRBJ2-5, with a possible D match to TRBD1 (5 bases). CDR1 is SEHNR and CDR2 is FQNEAQ in the germline V gene (reference sequence). V dropped 5 bases and J dropped 0 bases, with 13 bases sitting between them. This CDR3 comprises 15 residues.

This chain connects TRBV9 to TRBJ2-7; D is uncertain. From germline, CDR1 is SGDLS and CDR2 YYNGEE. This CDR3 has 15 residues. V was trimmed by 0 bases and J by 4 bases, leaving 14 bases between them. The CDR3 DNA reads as TGTGCCAGCAGCGTAGAGGCAGTTCCTCAATACGAGCAGTACTTC. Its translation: CASSVEAVPQYEQYF. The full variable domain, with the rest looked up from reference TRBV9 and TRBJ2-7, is DSGVTQTPKHLITATGQRVTLRCSPRSGDLSVYWYQQSLDQGLQFLIQYYNGEERAKGNILERFSAQQFPDLHSELNLSSLELGDSALYFCASSVEAVPQYEQYFGPGTRLTVT.

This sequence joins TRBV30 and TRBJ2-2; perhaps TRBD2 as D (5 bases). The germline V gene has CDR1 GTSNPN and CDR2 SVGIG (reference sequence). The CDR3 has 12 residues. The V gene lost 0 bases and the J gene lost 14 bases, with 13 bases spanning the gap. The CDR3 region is CAWSVGWTELFF. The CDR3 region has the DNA TGTGCCTGGAGTGTAGGGTGGACTGAACTGTTTTTT.

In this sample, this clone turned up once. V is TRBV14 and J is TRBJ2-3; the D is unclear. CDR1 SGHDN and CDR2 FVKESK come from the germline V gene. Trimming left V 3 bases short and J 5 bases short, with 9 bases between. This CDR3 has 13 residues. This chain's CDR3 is CASSQWEVDTQYF. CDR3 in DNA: TGTGCCAGCAGCCAGTGGGAAGTAGATACGCAGTATTTT.

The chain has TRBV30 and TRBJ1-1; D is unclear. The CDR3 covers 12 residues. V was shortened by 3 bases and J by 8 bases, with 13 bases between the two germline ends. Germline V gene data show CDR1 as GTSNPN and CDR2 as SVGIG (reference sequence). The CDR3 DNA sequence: TGTGCCTGGAGCTCGGCGTCGGCAGAAGCTTTCTTT. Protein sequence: CAWSSASAEAFF.

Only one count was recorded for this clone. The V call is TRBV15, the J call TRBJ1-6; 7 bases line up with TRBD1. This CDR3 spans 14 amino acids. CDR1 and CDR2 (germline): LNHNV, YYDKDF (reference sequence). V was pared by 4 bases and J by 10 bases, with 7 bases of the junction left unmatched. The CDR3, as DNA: TGTGCCACCAGCACGTCACAGGGGACCTCACCCCTCCACTTT. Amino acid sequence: CATSTSQGTSPLHF. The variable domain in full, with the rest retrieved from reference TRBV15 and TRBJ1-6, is DAMVIQNPRYQVTQFGKPVTLSCSQTLNHNVMYWYQQKSSQAPKLLFHYYDKDFNNEADTPDNFQSRRPNTSFCFLDIRSPGLGDTAMYLCATSTSQGTSPLHFGNGTRLTVT.

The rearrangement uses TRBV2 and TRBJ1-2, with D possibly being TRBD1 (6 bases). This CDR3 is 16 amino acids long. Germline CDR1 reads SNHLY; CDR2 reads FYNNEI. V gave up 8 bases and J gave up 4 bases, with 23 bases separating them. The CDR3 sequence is CASLPSAGEWAYGYTF. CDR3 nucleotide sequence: TGTGCCAGCCTCCCGTCGGCAGGGGAGTGGGCCTATGGCTACACCTTC.

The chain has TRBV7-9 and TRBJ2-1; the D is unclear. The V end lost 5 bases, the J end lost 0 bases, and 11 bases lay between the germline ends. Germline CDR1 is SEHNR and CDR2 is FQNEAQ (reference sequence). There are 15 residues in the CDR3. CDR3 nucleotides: TGTGCCAGCAGCCCTCCCTCGAGCTCCTACAATGAGCAGTTCTTC. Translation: CASSPPSSSYNEQFF.

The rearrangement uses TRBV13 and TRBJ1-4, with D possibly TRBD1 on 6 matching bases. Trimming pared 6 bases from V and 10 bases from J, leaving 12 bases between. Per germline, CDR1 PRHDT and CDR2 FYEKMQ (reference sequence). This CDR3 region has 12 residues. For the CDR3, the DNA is TGTGCCAGCAGTTTACAGGGCGGAAAACTGTTTTTT. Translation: CASSLQGGKLFF.

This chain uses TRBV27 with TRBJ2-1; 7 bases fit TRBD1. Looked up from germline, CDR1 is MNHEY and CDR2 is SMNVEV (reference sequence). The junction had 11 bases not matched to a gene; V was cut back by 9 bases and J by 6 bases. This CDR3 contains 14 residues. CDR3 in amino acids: CASPFSGTVNEQFF. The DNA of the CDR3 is TGTGCCAGTCCGTTTTCCGGGACAGTCAATGAGCAGTTCTTC.

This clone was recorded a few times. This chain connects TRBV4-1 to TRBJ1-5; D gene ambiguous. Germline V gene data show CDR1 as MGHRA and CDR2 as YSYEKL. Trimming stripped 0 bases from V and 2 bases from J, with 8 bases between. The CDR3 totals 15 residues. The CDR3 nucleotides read TGCGCCAGCAGCCAAGATGGTGCGCGCAATCAGCCCCAGCATTTT. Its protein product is CASSQDGARNQPQHF.

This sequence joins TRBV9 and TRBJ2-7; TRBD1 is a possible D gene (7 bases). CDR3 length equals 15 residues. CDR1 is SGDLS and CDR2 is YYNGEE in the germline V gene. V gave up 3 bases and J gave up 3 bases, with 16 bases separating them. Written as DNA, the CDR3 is TGTGCCAGCAGCGGCGGGGACAGCCGACACTACGAGCAGTACTTC. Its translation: CASSGGDSRHYEQYF.

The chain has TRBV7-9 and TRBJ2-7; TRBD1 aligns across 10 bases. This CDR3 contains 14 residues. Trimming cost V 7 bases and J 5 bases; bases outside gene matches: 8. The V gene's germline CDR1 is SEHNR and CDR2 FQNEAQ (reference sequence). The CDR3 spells CASKPPGQGNEQYF. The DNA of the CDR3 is TGTGCCAGCAAACCACCGGGACAGGGGAACGAGCAGTACTTC.

The CDR3 DNA reads TGTGCCAGCAGTTTACTCGCTGGCGGAGACAACGCCGGGGAGCTGTTTTTT. It yields the protein CASSLLAGGDNAGELFF. The chain uses TRBV28 and TRBJ2-2; D is unclear. Between the trimmed V and J ends, which lost 2 bases and 6 bases, there was a span of 19 bases. Per germline, CDR1 MDHEN and CDR2 SYDVKM. The CDR3 spans 17 residues.

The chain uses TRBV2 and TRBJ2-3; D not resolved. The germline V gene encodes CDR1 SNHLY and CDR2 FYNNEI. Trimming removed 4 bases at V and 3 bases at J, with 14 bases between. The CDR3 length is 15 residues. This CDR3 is CASSARHIDTDTQYF. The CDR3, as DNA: TGTGCCAGCAGTGCTAGACATATAGATACAGATACGCAGTATTTT.

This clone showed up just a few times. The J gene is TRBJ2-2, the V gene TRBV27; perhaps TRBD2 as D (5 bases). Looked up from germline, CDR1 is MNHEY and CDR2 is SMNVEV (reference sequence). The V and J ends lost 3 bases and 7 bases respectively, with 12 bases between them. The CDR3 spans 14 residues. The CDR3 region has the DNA TGTGCCAGCAGTTTCCCCGGGGTTCGCGGGGAGCTGTTTTTT. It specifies CASSFPGVRGELFF.